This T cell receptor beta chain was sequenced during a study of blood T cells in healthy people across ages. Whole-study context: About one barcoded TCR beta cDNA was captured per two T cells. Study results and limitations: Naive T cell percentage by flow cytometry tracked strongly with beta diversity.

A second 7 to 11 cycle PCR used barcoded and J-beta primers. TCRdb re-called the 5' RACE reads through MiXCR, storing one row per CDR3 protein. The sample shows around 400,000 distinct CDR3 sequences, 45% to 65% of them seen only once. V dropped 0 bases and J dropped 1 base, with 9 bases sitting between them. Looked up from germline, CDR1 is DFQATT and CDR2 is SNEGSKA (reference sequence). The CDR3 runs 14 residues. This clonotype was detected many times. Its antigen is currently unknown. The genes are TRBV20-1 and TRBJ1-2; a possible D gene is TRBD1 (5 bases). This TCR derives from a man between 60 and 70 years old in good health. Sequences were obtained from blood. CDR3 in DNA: TGCAGTGCTAGAGATAGAGGGGTTAACTATGGCTACACCTTC. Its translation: CSARDRGVNYGYTF.